This TCR beta chain was profiled in a study of blood T cell repertoires in COVID-19. The data were produced by immunoSEQ multiplex PCR, yet TCRdb's version contains in-frame clones alone and is incomplete. Counted here are more than 150,000 clones, about 85% occurring once; the ten biggest clones make up 0.99%. Trimming took 5 bases from V and 1 from J; bases not matched to a gene: 5. The CDR3 covers 16 residues. Germline CDR1 is SNHLY and CDR2 is FYNNEI. Sequencing used peripheral blood. The receptor's source is a man in his late teens or twenties with acute or convalescent COVID-19. The chain is built from TRBV2 and TRBJ2-5; 12 bases fit TRBD1. CDR3 amino acids: CASSQGQGAFQETQYF. In DNA, the CDR3 is TGTGCCAGCAGTCAGGGACAGGGGGCTTTCCAAGAGACCCAGTACTTC.